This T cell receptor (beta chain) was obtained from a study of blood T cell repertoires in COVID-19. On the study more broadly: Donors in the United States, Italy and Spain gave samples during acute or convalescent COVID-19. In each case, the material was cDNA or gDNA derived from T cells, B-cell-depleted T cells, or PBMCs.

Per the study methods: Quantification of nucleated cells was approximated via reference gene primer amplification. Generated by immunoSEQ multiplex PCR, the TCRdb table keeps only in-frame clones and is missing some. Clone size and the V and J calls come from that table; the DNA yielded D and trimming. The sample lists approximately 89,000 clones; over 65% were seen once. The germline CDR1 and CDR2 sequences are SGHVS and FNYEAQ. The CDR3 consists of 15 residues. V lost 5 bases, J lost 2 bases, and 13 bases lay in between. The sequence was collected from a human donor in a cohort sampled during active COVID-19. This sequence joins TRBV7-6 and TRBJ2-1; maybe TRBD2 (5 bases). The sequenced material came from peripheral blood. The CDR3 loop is CASSRVLGTYNEQFF. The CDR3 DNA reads TGTGCCAGCAGCCGAGTACTAGGTACCTACAATGAGCAGTTCTTC.